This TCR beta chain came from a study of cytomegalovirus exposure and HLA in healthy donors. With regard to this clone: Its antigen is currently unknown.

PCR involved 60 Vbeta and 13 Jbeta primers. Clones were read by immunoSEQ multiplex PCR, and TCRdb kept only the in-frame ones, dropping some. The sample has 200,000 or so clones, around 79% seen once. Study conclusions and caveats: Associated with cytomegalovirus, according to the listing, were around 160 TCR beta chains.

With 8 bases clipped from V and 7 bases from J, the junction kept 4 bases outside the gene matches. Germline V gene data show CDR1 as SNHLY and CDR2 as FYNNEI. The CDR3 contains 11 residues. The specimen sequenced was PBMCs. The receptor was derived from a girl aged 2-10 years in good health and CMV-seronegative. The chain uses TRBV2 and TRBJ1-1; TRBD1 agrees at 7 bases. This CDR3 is CASVQGVEAFF. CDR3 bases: TGTGCCAGCGTCCAGGGGGTTGAAGCTTTCTTT.